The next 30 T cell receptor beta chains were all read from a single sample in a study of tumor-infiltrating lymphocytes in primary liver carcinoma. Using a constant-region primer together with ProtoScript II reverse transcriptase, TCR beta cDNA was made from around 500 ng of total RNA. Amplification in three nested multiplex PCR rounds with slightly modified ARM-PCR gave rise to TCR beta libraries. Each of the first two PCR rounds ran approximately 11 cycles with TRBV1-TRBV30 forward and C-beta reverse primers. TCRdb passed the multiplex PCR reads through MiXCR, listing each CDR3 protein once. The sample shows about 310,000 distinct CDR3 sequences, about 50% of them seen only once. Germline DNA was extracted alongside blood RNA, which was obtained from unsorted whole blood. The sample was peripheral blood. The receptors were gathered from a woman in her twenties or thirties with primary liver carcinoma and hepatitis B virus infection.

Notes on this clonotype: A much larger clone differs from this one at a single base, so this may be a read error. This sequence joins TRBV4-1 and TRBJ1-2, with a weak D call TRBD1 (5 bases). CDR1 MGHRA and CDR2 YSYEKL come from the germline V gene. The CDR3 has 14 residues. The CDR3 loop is CASSQGAGLYGYAF. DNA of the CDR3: TGCGCCAGCAGCCAAGGAGCAGGGCTTTATGGCTACGCCTTC.

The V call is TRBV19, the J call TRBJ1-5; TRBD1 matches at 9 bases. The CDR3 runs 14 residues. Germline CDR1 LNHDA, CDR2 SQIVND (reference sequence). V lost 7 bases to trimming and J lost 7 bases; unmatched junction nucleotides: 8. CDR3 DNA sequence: TGTGCCAGTATGTGGACAGGGGTAGGGCAGCCCCAGCATTTT. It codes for CASMWTGVGQPQHF.

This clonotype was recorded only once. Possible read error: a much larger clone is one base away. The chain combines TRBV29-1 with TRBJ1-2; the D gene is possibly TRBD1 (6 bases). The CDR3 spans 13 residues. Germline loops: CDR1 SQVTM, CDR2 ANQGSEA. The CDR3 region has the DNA TGCAGCTTTGATTCCCAGGGGAGGTATGGCTACACCTTC. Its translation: CSFDSQGRYGYTF.

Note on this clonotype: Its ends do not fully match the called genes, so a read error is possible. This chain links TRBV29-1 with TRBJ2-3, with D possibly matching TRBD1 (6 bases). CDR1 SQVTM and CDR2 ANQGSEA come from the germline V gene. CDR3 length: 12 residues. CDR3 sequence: CSFRTATDTQYF. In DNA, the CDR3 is TGCAGCTTTAGGACAGCGACAGATACGCAGTATTTC.

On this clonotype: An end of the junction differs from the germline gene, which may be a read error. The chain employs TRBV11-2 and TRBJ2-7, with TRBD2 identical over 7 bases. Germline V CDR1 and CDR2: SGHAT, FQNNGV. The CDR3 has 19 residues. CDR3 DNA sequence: TGTGCCAGCAGCTTAGTCGTACTAGCGTCCTACCGTCCAGGGTACGAACAGTACTTC. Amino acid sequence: CASSLVVLASYRPGYEQYF.

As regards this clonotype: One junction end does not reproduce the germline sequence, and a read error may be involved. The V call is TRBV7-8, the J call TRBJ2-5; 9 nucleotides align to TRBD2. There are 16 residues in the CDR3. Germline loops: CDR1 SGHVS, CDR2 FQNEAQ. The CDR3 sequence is CAGSRRGLAGQETQYF. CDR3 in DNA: TGTGCCGGCAGCCGGAGGGGTCTAGCGGGACAAGAGACCCAGTACTTC.

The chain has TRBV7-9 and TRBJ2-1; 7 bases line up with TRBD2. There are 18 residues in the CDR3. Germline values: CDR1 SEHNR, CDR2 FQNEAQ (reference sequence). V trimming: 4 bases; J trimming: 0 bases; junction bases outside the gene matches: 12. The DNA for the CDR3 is TGTGCCAGCAGCTCCCGAACTAGCGCCCAGAGCTCCTACAATGAGCAGTTCTTC. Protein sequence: CASSSRTSAQSSYNEQFF.

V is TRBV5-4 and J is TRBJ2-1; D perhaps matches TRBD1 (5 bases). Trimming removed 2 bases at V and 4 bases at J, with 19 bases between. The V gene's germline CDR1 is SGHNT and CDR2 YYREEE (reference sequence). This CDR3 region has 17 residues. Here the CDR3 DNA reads TGTGCCAGCAGCTTCTCTCAATTGACAGCCCCATACAATGAGCAGTTCTTC. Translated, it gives CASSFSQLTAPYNEQFF. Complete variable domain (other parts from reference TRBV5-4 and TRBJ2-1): ETGVTQSPTHLIKTRGQQVTLRCSSQSGHNTVSWYQQALGQGPQFIFQYYREEENGRGNFPPRFSGLQFPNYSSELNVNALELDDSALYLCASSFSQLTAPYNEQFFGPGTRLTVL.

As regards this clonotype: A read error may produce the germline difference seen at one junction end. CDR3 region: CASNQGRPSAAGTYSEQFF. In DNA, the CDR3 is TGCGCCAGCAACCAAGGACGACCCTCCGCAGCGGGTACTTACAGTGAGCAGTTCTTC. The rearrangement uses TRBV4-3 and TRBJ2-1, with TRBD2 as a possible D gene (6 bases). There are 19 residues in the CDR3. CDR1 and CDR2 from the germline V gene are LGHNA and YSLEER.

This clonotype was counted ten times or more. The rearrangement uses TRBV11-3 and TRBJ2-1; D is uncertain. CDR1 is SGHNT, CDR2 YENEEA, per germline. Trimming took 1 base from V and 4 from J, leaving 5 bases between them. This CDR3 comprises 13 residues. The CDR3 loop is CASSLARYNEQFF. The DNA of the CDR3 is TGTGCCAGCAGCTTAGCCCGTTACAATGAGCAGTTCTTC.

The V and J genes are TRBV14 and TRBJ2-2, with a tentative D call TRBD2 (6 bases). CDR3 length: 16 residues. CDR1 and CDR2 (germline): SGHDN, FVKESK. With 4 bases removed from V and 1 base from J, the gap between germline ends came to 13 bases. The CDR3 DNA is TGTGCCAGCAGCCCCGCGGGGCTAAAGAACACCGGGGAGCTGTTTTTT. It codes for CASSPAGLKNTGELFF.

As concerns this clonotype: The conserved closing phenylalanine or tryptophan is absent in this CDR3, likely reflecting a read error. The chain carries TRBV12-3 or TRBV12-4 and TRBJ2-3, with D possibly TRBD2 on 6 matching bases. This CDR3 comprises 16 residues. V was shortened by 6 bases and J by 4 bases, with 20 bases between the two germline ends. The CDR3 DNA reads TGTGCCAGCAGGCTAGGGACTTCTCCCTCCTCAGATACGCAGTATTCT. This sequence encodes CASRLGTSPSSDTQYS.

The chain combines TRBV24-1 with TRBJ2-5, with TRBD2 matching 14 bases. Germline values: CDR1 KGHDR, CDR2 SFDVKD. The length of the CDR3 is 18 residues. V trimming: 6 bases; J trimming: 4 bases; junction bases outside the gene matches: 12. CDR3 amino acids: CATSRRGTSGSLTETQYF. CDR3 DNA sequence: TGTGCCACCAGTCGCCGAGGGACTAGCGGGAGTTTGACAGAGACCCAGTACTTC.

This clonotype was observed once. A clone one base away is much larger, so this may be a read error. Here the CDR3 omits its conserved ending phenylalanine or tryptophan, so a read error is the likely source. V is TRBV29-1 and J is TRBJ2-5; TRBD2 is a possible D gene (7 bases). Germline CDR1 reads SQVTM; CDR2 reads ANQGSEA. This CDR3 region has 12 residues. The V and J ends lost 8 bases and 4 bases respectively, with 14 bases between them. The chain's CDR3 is CSFGGGGETQYY. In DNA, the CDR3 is TGCAGCTTCGGAGGGGGGGGAGAGACCCAGTACTAC.

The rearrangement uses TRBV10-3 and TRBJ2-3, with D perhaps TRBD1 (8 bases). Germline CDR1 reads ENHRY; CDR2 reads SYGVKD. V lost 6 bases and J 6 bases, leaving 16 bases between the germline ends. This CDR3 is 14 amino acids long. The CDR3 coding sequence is TGTGCCATCAGCTCACAGGGGGGGTATGATACGCAGTATTTT. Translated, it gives CAISSQGGYDTQYF.

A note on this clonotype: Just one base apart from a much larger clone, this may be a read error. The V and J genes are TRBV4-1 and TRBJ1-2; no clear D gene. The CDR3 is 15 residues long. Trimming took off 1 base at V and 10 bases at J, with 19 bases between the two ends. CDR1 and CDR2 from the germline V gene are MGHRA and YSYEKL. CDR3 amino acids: CASSQASGVLSVYTF. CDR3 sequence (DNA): TGCGCCAGCAGCCAAGCGTCAGGTGTGCTATCAGTCTACACCTTC.

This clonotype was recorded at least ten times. The CDR3 bases are TGCGCCAGCAGTCAACTCAGGGAAGTAACTGAAGCTTTCTTT. It codes for CASSQLREVTEAFF. V and J are TRBV4-3 and TRBJ1-1; D perhaps matches TRBD1 (5 bases). CDR1 is LGHNA and CDR2 is YSLEER in the germline V gene. The CDR3 totals 14 residues. Trimming took 6 bases from V and 5 from J, leaving 16 bases between them.

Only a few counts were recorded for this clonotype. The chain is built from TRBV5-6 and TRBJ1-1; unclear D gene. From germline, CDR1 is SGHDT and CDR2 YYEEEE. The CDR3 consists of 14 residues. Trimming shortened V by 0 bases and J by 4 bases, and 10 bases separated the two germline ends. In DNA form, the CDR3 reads TGTGCCAGCAGCTTGGTAGGGCCAGCCACTGAAGCTTTCTTT. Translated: CASSLVGPATEAFF.

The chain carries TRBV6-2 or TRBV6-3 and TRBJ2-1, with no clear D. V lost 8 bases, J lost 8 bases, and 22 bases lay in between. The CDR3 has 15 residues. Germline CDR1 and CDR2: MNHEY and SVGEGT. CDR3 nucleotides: TGTGCCAGCGGCTCTAACCTTGAGCTGAGCTATGAGCAGTTCTTC. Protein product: CASGSNLELSYEQFF.

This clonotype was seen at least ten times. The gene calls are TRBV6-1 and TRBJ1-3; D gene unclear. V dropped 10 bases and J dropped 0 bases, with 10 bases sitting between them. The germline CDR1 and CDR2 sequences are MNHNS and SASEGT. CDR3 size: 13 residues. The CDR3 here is CATLDHSGNTIYF. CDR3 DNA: TGTGCCACCCTGGACCACTCTGGAAACACCATATATTTT.

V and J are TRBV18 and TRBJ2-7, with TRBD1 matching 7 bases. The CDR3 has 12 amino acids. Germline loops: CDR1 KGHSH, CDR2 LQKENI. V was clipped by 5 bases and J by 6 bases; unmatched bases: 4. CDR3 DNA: TGTGCCAGCTCAGAAAACAGGGGCGAGCAGTACTTC. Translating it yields CASSENRGEQYF.

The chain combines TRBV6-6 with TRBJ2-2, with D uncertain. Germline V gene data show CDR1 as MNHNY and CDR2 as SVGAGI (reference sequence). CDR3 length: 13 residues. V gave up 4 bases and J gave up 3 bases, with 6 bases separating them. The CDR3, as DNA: TGTGCCAGCAGTTCAACATACACCGGGGAGCTGTTTTTT. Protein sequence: CASSSTYTGELFF.

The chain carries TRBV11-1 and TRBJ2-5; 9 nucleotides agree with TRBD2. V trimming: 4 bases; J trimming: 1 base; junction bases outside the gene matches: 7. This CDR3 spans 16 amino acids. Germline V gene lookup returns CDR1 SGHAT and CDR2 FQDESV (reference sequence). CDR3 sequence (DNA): TGTGCCAGCAGCTCTTGGCTAGCGGGGCTCCAAGAGACCCAGTACTTC. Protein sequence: CASSSWLAGLQETQYF.

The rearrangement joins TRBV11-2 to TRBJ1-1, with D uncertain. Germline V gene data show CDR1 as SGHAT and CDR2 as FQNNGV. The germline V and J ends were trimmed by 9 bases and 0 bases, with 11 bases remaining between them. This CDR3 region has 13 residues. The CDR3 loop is CASSISLNTEAFF. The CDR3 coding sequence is TGTGCCAGTAGCATATCCTTGAACACTGAAGCTTTCTTT.

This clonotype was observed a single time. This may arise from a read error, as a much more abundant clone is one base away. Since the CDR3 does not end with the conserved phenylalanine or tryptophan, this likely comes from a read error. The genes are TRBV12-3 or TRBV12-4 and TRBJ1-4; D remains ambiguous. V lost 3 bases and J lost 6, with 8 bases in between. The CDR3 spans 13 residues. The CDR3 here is CASSFLGDEKLFL. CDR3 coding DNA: TGTGCCAGCAGTTTTCTGGGAGATGAAAAACTGTTTCTT.

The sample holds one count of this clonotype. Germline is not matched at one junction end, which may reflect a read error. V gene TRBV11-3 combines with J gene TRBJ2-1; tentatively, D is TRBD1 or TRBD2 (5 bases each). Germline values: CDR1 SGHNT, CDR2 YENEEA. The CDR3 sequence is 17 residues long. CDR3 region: CASGFRGVSLLGSEQFF. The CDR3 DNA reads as TGTGCCAGCGGCTTCCGAGGGGTGAGCCTCCTTGGCAGTGAGCAGTTCTTC.

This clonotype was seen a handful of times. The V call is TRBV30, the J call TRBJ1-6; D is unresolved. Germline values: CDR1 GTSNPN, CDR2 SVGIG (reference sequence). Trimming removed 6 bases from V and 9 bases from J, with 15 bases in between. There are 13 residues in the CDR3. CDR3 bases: TGTGCCTGTTCAGCGGTATTGGGTTCACCCCTCCACTTT. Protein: CACSAVLGSPLHF.

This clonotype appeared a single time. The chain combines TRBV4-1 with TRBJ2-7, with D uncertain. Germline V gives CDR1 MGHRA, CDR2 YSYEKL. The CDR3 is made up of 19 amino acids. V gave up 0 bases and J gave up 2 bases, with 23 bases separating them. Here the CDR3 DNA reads TGCGCCAGCAGCCAAGATCGCGGCAGAACCACTTCCGAAGCCTACGAGCAGTACTTC. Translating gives CASSQDRGRTTSEAYEQYF.

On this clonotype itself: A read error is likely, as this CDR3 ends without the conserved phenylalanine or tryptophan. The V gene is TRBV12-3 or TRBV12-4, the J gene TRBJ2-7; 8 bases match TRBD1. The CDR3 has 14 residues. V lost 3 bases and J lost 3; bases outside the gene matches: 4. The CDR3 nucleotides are TGTGCCAGCAGTTTTGGACAGGGAGGCTACGAGCAGTACATC. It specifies CASSFGQGGYEQYI.

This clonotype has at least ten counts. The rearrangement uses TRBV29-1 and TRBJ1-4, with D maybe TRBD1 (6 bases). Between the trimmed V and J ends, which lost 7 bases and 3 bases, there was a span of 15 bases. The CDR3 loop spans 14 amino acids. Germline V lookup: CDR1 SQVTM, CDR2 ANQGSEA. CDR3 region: CSARDTTSNEKLFF. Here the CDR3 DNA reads TGCAGCGCCCGGGACACAACGTCTAATGAAAAACTGTTTTTT.